Following are 2 T cell receptor beta chains from one sample sequenced in a study of cytomegalovirus exposure and HLA in healthy donors (dated by TCRdb to the late 2010s). The library was built by means of the immunoSEQ multiplex PCR assay. A mixture of 60 forward primers for TCR Vbeta segments and 13 reverse primers for TCR Jbeta segments was used in the multiplex PCR. TCRdb limited this immuneACCESS table to in-frame rearrangements with V and J called. A share of clones is missing; checked studies link under half to unresolved V genes, and the rest is unexplained. The sample profile shows 100,000 to 150,000 clones; 77% of them were found once. Clones ranked in the top ten supply 10% to 15% of the sample. Sample: PBMCs. All receptors come from a woman between 40 and 50 years old in good health and CMV-seropositive.

This chain links TRBV4-1 with TRBJ1-2; 7 bases map to TRBD1. The CDR3 sequence is 15 residues long. The V segment lost 6 bases and the J segment 4 bases; nucleotides outside the gene matches: 11. CDR1 and CDR2 (germline): MGHRA, YSYEKL. In DNA, the CDR3 is TGCGCCAGCAGAACGTCACACAGGGGCGGCTATGGCTACACCTTC. It translates to CASRTSHRGGYGYTF.

The V gene is TRBV5-6, the J gene TRBJ2-3; 14 bases agree with TRBD2. The V gene end was trimmed by 2 bases and the J gene end by 3 bases; junction bases not matched to a gene: 2. This CDR3 has 16 residues. CDR1 is SGHDT, CDR2 YYEEEE, per germline. CDR3 sequence: CASSFRTSGGTDTQYF. In DNA, the CDR3 is TGTGCCAGCAGCTTCCGGACTAGCGGGGGGACAGATACGCAGTATTTT.